These T cell receptor beta chains were read from a single sample in a study of CD8+ T cells in alopecia areata. Here immunoSEQ multiplex PCR was the method, and the copy in TCRdb shows in-frame clones only, minus some. The sample holds tens of thousands of clones; roughly 47% are singletons and the top ten take about 53%. The specimen was NKG2D-low CD8+ T cells sorted from blood. The origin of the receptors is a human donor with alopecia areata. Each CDR3 is given with its conserved first and last residue.

V gene,J gene,CDR3 protein
TRBV2,TRBJ2-7,CASGGRGNYF
TRBV4-3,TRBJ2-7,CASSQERAGRGSYEQYF
TRBV28,TRBJ2-1,CASCRSLREQFF
TRBV19,TRBJ1-1,CAAGDRGRRMNTEAFF
TRBV28,TRBJ2-5,CASSFGTGKETQYF
TRBV4-1,TRBJ2-7,CASSQLTGPGSYEQYF
TRBV5-1,TRBJ2-1,CASSFRNEQFF
TRBV7-2,TRBJ2-7,CASSATSVEQYF
TRBV11-2,TRBJ2-5,CASSPIIYQETQYF
TRBV29-1,TRBJ1-2,CSVAGTGGYGYTF
TRBV13,TRBJ2-1,CASSSQRAGVSYNEQFF
TRBV29-1,TRBJ2-7,CSVEGRTYEQYF
TRBV29-1,TRBJ2-7,CSVEGLAGVYEQYF
TRBV29-1,TRBJ1-1,CSVISIEAFF
TRBV5-1,TRBJ2-2,CASSTTRDRVATGELFF
TRBV14,TRBJ1-2,CASSQVAGGTYGYTF
TRBV27,TRBJ2-7,CASSFNRGINEQYF
TRBV29-1,TRBJ2-2,CSVSQASGRSGELFF
TRBV6-5,TRBJ2-1,CASTLGEQFF
TRBV4-1,TRBJ2-7,CASSQDANPFEQYF
TRBV29-1,TRBJ2-5,CSARGGQETQYF
TRBV9,TRBJ2-2,CASSPMRRGTGELFF
TRBV27,TRBJ2-1,CASSLNGGVLVYNEQFF
TRBV27,TRBJ2-7,CASSRGSNEQYF
TRBV29-1,TRBJ1-2,CSGGLSEGPNYGYTF
TRBV4-1,TRBJ2-3,CASSRAGGPDTQYF
TRBV29-1,TRBJ2-5,CSVESPSSDFQETQYF
TRBV15,TRBJ1-5,CATSRDRSNQPQHF
TRBV27,TRBJ1-2,CASSLGYANYGYTF
TRBV29-1,TRBJ1-3,CSVVNRRNTIYF
TRBV4-3,TRBJ2-1,CASSQGVASTKQFF
TRBV4-3,TRBJ2-1,CASSQDRPNNEQFF
TRBV7-8,TRBJ1-2,CASSLGQNYGYTF